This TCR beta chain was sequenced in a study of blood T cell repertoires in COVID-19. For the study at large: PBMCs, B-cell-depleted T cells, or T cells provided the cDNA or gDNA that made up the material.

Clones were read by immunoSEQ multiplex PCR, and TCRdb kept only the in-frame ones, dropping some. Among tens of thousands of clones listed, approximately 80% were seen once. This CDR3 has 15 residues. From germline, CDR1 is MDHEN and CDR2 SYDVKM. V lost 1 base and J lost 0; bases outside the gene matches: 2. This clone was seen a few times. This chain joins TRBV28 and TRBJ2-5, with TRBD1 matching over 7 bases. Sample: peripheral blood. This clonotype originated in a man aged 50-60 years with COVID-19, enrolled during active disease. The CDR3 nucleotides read TGTGCCAGCAGTTTATACACAGGGGACCAAGAGACCCAGTACTTC. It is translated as CASSLYTGDQETQYF.